This T cell receptor beta chain is drawn from a study of sequential checkpoint blockade in melanoma. Study at large: Patients were randomized 1:1 to nivolumab-then-ipilimumab or ipilimumab-then-nivolumab first-line. After both sequences, patients received maintenance nivolumab.

Measured with immunoSEQ multiplex PCR; TCRdb has only the in-frame clones, and not every one. Among about 21,000 clones listed, roughly 80% were seen once. The sample's treatment: randomized to nivolumab then ipilimumab (arm A) or the reverse (arm B). Patients had received no earlier DNA-damaging chemotherapy. Live CD3+CD8+ CD19− CD56− cells were sorted from PBMCs. The V end lost 5 bases, the J end lost 4 bases, and 6 bases lay between the germline ends. CDR3 length equals 10 residues. Germline assignment: CDR1 SQVTM and CDR2 ANQGSEA. This clone was picked up a small number of times. The sequences come from CD8+ T cells sorted from blood (inferred from file names), collected from a patient given nivolumab and ipilimumab in sequence. The V gene is TRBV29-1, the J gene TRBJ2-7; perhaps TRBD2 as D (5 bases). This TCR was sampled from a human donor with melanoma. CDR3 in DNA: TGCAGCGTTAGGGAGTACGAGCAGTACTTC. Translation: CSVREYEQYF.